The next 26 T cell receptor beta chains were all read from a single sample in a study of post-analysis software for immune sequencing data. Whole-study results and caveats: Comparison of patients with controls showed five TRBV segments more frequent in patients, TRBV5-6, TRBV5-1 and TRBV20-1 among them.

The library was made from cDNA and included unique molecular identifiers. One entry per CDR3 protein, called by TCRdb with MiXCR from the PCR reads. The sample yields 350,000 to 450,000 distinct CDR3 sequences, 30% to 45% seen once. These receptors' antigens are unknown. Sequences were obtained from blood. The receptors were gathered from a girl between 10 and 17 years old with multiple sclerosis.

V and J are TRBV5-1 and TRBJ1-4; tentative D call: TRBD1 (6 bases). Germline V gene sequence: CDR1 SGHRS, CDR2 YFSETQ. Deletions cut 1 base from V and 4 bases from J, with 8 bases between. The CDR3 has 14 residues. The CDR3 DNA follows: TGCGCCAGCAGCTTGACAGGGTTTAATGAAAAACTGTTTTTT. Amino acids: CASSLTGFNEKLFF. Filled out from reference TRBV5-1 and TRBJ1-4, the complete variable domain reads KAGVTQTPRYLIKTRGQQVTLSCSPISGHRSVSWYQQTPGQGLQFLFEYFSETQRNKGNFPGRFSGRQFSNSRSEMNVSTLELGDSALYLCASSLTGFNEKLFFGSGTQLSVL.

This clonotype was seen only a few times. V is TRBV4-2 and J is TRBJ2-5; D might be TRBD2 (5 bases). The V and J ends lost 4 bases and 2 bases respectively, with 14 bases between them. Germline CDR1 reads LGHNA; CDR2 reads YNFKEQ. The CDR3 has 15 amino acids. The CDR3 DNA is TGTGCCAGCAGCCCTGCATCGACTAAGCAAGAGACCCAGTACTTC. Its translation is CASSPASTKQETQYF.

This clonotype has just a few counts. The chain joins TRBV7-9 to TRBJ2-7; 7 bases map to TRBD1. Germline V gene lookup returns CDR1 SEHNR and CDR2 FQNEAQ (reference sequence). V lost 4 bases to trimming and J lost 3 bases; unmatched junction nucleotides: 3. The CDR3 runs 13 residues. CDR3 sequence: CASSSRDSYEQYF. CDR3 sequence (DNA): TGTGCCAGCAGCTCCCGGGACAGCTACGAGCAGTACTTC. Filled out from reference TRBV7-9 and TRBJ2-7, the complete variable domain reads DTGVSQNPRHKITKRGQNVTFRCDPISEHNRLYWYRQTLGQGPEFLTYFQNEAQLEKSRLLSDRFSAERPKGSFSTLEIQRTEQGDSAMYLCASSSRDSYEQYFGPGTRLTVT.

This clonotype was observed a few times. This rearrangement joins TRBV11-2 to TRBJ2-3; the D gene is possibly TRBD1 (6 bases). V was clipped by 5 bases and J by 2 bases, with 17 bases between them. CDR3 length equals 16 residues. Germline V gene lookup returns CDR1 SGHAT and CDR2 FQNNGV. CDR3 DNA sequence: TGTGCCAGCAGCCGCAGCGGACAGTCATTCACAGATACGCAGTATTTT. The encoded protein is CASSRSGQSFTDTQYF.

This rearrangement joins TRBV20-1 to TRBJ2-7; TRBD2 matches at 7 bases. The J call may be faulty, since TRBJ2-5 better matches the DNA end. CDR3 size: 14 residues. The germline V gene has CDR1 DFQATT and CDR2 SNEGSKA (reference sequence). In nucleotides, the CDR3 is TGCAGTGCTAGTTTACCGGGGGGCCAAGAGACCCAGTACTTC. Translating it yields CSASLPGGQETQYF.

About this clonotype: This may arise from a read error, as a much more abundant clone is one base away. The chain employs TRBV7-3 and TRBJ2-3; D gene ambiguous. CDR3 length: 13 residues. V was trimmed by 0 bases and J by 4 bases, leaving 5 bases between them. Germline V gene lookup returns CDR1 SGHTA and CDR2 FQGTGA. The CDR3 DNA sequence: TGTGCCAGCAGCTTAACGCCGGCAGATACGCAGTATTTT. Its translation: CASSLTPADTQYF.

V is TRBV7-2 and J is TRBJ2-5; D unclear. In germline, CDR1 is SGHTA, CDR2 FQGNSA. V was pared by 1 base and J by 1 base, with 10 bases between. The CDR3 has 15 amino acids. The CDR3 nucleotides read TGTGCCAGCAGCTTAGTTCTAGGGCTCCAAGAGACCCAGTACTTC. It encodes CASSLVLGLQETQYF.

This chain uses TRBV3-1 with TRBJ2-5; D is uncertain. The ends were cut back, 4 bases at V and 5 bases at J, with 11 bases in the middle. This CDR3 spans 13 amino acids. Per germline, CDR1 LGHDT and CDR2 YNNKEL (reference sequence). CDR3 in DNA: TGTGCCAGCAGCCGGTTTCAACTGGAGACCCAGTACTTC. Its translation: CASSRFQLETQYF.

J is TRBJ2-6 and V is TRBV5-1, with D possibly matching TRBD1 (6 bases). CDR3 length: 15 amino acids. V shed 3 bases and J shed 0 bases, with 7 bases lying between them. Germline V gene lookup returns CDR1 SGHRS and CDR2 YFSETQ. The CDR3 bases are TGCGCCAGCAGCTGGACAGCCTCTGGGGCCAACGTCCTGACTTTC. This encodes CASSWTASGANVLTF.

Comment on this clonotype: Because the CDR3's place on the DNA is in doubt, the DNA is left out and the CDR3 is given as listed by TCRdb. The genes are TRBV12-3 or TRBV12-4 and TRBJ2-2; the DNA was not compared with TRBD1, the D call given in the table. 15 amino acids form the CDR3, both terminal residues included. CDR3 sequence: CASSLVGPGTGERFF.

V gene TRBV4-2 combines with J gene TRBJ2-2; 10 nucleotides align to TRBD2. Germline CDR1 and CDR2: LGHNA and YNFKEQ. This CDR3 region has 18 residues. V was pared by 4 bases and J by 5 bases, with 13 bases of the junction left unmatched. CDR3 nucleotide sequence: TGTGCCAGCAGCCTCCAATTTATCGTAGCGGGGGGAACCGGGGAGCTGTTTTTT. Its translation is CASSLQFIVAGGTGELFF.

This clonotype was seen at least ten times. V and J are TRBV12-3 or TRBV12-4 and TRBJ1-1; no clear D gene. Between the trimmed V and J ends, which lost 5 bases and 0 bases, there was a span of 16 bases. CDR3 length equals 16 residues. CDR3 sequence reads: CASSRSTLYMNTEAFF. The CDR3, as DNA: TGTGCCAGCAGTAGAAGCACGCTATACATGAACACTGAAGCTTTCTTT.

The genes are TRBV20-1 and TRBJ2-5; D is perhaps TRBD2 (5 bases). V dropped 1 base and J dropped 2 bases, with 8 bases sitting between them. CDR3 length: 13 amino acids. The germline V gene encodes CDR1 DFQATT and CDR2 SNEGSKA (reference sequence). CDR3 loop: CSARVRGQETQYF. Written as DNA, the CDR3 is TGCAGTGCTAGAGTGCGAGGGCAAGAGACCCAGTACTTC.

Only one count was recorded for this clonotype. The V and J genes are TRBV20-1 and TRBJ1-5; D perhaps matches TRBD1 (5 bases). The ends were cut back, 0 bases at V and 2 bases at J, with 11 bases in the middle. The CDR3 totals 15 residues. The germline V gene has CDR1 DFQATT and CDR2 SNEGSKA (reference sequence). CDR3 region: CSARERGGCNQPQHF. For the CDR3, the DNA is TGCAGTGCTAGAGAAAGGGGTGGGTGCAATCAGCCCCAGCATTTT.

The chain combines TRBV6-1 with TRBJ1-2; D is undetermined. The germline gives CDR1 MNHNS, CDR2 SASEGT. The CDR3 runs 15 residues. Trimming pared 2 bases from V and 0 bases from J, leaving 10 bases between. As DNA, the CDR3 is TGTGCCAGCAGTGAACATCTGGCGGCTAACTATGGCTACACCTTC. As protein: CASSEHLAANYGYTF.

The rearrangement links TRBV29-1 to TRBJ2-5, with TRBD1 as a possible D gene (6 bases). CDR3 size: 16 residues. Per the germline V gene, CDR1 is SQVTM and CDR2 is ANQGSEA. Trimming shortened V by 6 bases and J by 5 bases, and 25 bases separated the two germline ends. The CDR3 coding sequence is TGCAGCGTCAAAGGGACACCGAGGGACGATCCCGAGACCCAGTACTTC. Translating it yields CSVKGTPRDDPETQYF.

The chain couples TRBV12-3 or TRBV12-4 to TRBJ2-4, with a tentative D call TRBD1 (5 bases). CDR3 length equals 15 residues. V shed 5 bases and J shed 0 bases, with 11 bases lying between them. CDR3 residues: CASSPARAAKNIQYF. The CDR3 bases are TGTGCCAGCAGTCCTGCCAGGGCAGCCAAAAACATTCAGTACTTC.

This chain links TRBV7-9 with TRBJ1-4; D remains ambiguous. V was trimmed by 0 bases and J by 4 bases, leaving 9 bases between them. The CDR3 loop spans 15 amino acids. Germline V lookup: CDR1 SEHNR, CDR2 FQNEAQ (reference sequence). This CDR3 is CASSLASVLNEKLFF. The CDR3 DNA reads as TGTGCCAGCAGCTTAGCTTCAGTGCTTAATGAAAAACTGTTTTTT.

This clonotype appeared a few times. The CDR3 DNA reads TGCAGTGCTAGAGGGACTAGCGGGGGGTTCGACGAGCAGTACTTC. It translates to CSARGTSGGFDEQYF. V gene TRBV20-1 combines with J gene TRBJ2-7, with TRBD2 matching over 14 bases. The CDR3 consists of 15 residues. Germline V lookup: CDR1 DFQATT, CDR2 SNEGSKA (reference sequence). V dropped 1 base and J dropped 5; count of bases not matched to a gene: 4.

This chain links TRBV12-3 or TRBV12-4 with TRBJ2-3; possibly TRBD1 or TRBD2 for D (5 bases each). This CDR3 has 13 amino acids. V was shortened by 7 bases and J by 12 bases, with 20 bases between the two germline ends. For the CDR3, the DNA is TGTGCCAGCACCCTAACGGGGCCCTCACTTCAGTATTTT. Protein sequence: CASTLTGPSLQYF.

This chain uses TRBV12-3 or TRBV12-4 with TRBJ2-2; D is uncertain. The CDR3 is 16 residues long. Trimming cost V 4 bases and J 2 bases, with 14 bases left between them. This chain's CDR3 is CASSSNPWVNTGELFF. The CDR3, as DNA: TGTGCCAGCAGTTCAAATCCGTGGGTCAACACCGGGGAGCTGTTTTTT.

Of note for this clonotype: The junction departs from the called germline gene at one end, perhaps through a read error. V is TRBV15 and J is TRBJ1-2; the D gene is possibly TRBD1 (6 bases). The CDR3 is made up of 13 amino acids. The germline V gene has CDR1 LNHNV and CDR2 YYDKDF (reference sequence). In DNA, the CDR3 is TGTGCCACCGTCCGAGGGGGAGACTACGGCTACACCTTC. It codes for CATVRGGDYGYTF.

This clonotype was observed many times. The chain links TRBV5-6 to TRBJ2-7; D is ambiguous. The CDR3 consists of 12 residues. V shed 1 base and J shed 3 bases, with 5 bases lying between them. From germline, CDR1 is SGHDT and CDR2 YYEEEE. CDR3 sequence: CASSLNGYEQYF. CDR3 coding DNA: TGTGCCAGCAGCTTGAACGGCTACGAGCAGTACTTC.

J is TRBJ1-2 and V is TRBV9; D is ambiguous. Looked up from germline, CDR1 is SGDLS and CDR2 is YYNGEE. The ends were cut back, 0 bases at V and 0 bases at J, with 9 bases in the middle. CDR3 length: 15 residues. CDR3 DNA sequence: TGTGCCAGCAGCGTAGGGGCAGCAGCTAACTATGGCTACACCTTC. Its protein is CASSVGAAANYGYTF.

V is TRBV7-8 and J is TRBJ1-1; D may be TRBD1 (6 bases). Germline CDR1 reads SGHVS; CDR2 reads FQNEAQ. This CDR3 has 15 residues. Between the trimmed V and J ends, which lost 5 bases and 5 bases, there was a span of 18 bases. As DNA, the CDR3 is TGTGCCAGCAGCCGACAGACAGGTGGTCGGACTGAAGCTTTCTTT. Its translation: CASSRQTGGRTEAFF.

This clonotype was detected a few times. This sequence joins TRBV28 and TRBJ2-7, with D maybe TRBD2 (6 bases). This CDR3 region has 17 residues. V lost 2 bases and J 1 base, leaving 18 bases between the germline ends. Germline V gene lookup returns CDR1 MDHEN and CDR2 SYDVKM. CDR3 bases: TGTGCCAGCAGTTTAGAGGGACTGCGGGAAAGGTCCTACGAGCAGTACTTC. Its translation is CASSLEGLRERSYEQYF. Full variable domain (remainder filled in from reference TRBV28 and TRBJ2-7): DVKVTQSSRYLVKRTGEKVFLECVQDMDHENMFWYRQDPGLGLRLIYFSYDVKMKEKGDIPEGYSVSREKKERFSLILESASTNQTSMYLCASSLEGLRERSYEQYFGPGTRLTVT.